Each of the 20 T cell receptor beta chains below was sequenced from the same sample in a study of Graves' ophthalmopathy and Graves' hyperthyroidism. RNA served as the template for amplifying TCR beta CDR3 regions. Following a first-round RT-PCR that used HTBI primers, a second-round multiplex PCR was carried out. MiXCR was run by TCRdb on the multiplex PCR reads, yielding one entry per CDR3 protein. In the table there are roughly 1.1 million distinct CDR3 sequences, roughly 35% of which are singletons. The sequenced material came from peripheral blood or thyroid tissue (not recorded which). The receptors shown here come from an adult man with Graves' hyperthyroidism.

As DNA, the CDR3 is TGTGCCATCAGTGACCATCGACCTGGAAACACCATATATTTT. This gives the protein CAISDHRPGNTIYF. J is TRBJ1-3 and V is TRBV10-3; D remains ambiguous. V shed 3 bases and J shed 2 bases, with 8 bases lying between them. The germline CDR1 and CDR2 sequences are ENHRY and SYGVKD. This CDR3 contains 14 residues.

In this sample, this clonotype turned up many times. In DNA, the CDR3 is TGCAGTGCTGATGGACACGTCTACGAGCAGTACTTC. Residues: CSADGHVYEQYF. The chain uses TRBV20-1 and TRBJ2-7, with D possibly matching TRBD1 (5 bases). CDR1 is DFQATT, CDR2 SNEGSKA, per germline (reference sequence). The V and J ends lost 5 bases and 3 bases respectively, with 11 bases between them. The CDR3 has 12 amino acids.

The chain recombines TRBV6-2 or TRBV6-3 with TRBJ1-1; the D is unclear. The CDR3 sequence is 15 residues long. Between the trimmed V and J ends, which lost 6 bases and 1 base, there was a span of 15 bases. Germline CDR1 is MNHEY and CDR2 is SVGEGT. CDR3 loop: CASSPFGRQNTEAFF. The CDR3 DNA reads TGTGCCAGCAGCCCCTTCGGGAGGCAGAACACTGAAGCTTTCTTT.

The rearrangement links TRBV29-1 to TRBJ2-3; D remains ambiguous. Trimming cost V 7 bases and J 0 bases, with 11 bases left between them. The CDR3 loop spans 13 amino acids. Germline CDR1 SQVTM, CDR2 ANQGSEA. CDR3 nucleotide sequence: TGCAGCGGTAGAGACGGCAGCACAGATACGCAGTATTTT. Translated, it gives CSGRDGSTDTQYF.

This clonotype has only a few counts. The DNA for the CDR3 is TGTGCCATCAGTTTTGGGGTCGACGGGGAGACCCAGTACTTC. Translating gives CAISFGVDGETQYF. The chain joins TRBV10-3 to TRBJ2-5; no firm D call. V was clipped by 5 bases and J by 5 bases, with 15 bases between them. From germline, CDR1 is ENHRY and CDR2 SYGVKD. This CDR3 spans 14 amino acids.

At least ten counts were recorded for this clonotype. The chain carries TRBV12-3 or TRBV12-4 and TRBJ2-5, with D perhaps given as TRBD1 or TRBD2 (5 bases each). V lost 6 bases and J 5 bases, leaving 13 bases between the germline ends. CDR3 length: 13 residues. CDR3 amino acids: CASRPGPRETQYF. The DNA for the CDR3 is TGTGCCAGCAGACCGGGACCAAGGGAGACCCAGTACTTC.

CDR3 region: CASSVSETGELFF. Written as DNA, the CDR3 is TGTGCCAGTAGTGTTAGCGAGACCGGGGAGCTGTTTTTT. The chain recombines TRBV19 with TRBJ2-2; weak D call: TRBD2 (5 bases). Trimming stripped 5 bases from V and 5 bases from J, with 9 bases between. The CDR3 has 13 amino acids. Germline values: CDR1 LNHDA, CDR2 SQIVND (reference sequence).

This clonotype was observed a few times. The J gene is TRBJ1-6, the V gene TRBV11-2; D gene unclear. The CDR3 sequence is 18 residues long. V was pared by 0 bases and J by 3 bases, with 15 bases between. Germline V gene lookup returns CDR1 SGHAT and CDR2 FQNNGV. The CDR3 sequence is CASSLDLQRSFYNSPLHF. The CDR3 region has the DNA TGTGCCAGCAGCTTAGATTTACAGCGGAGTTTCTATAATTCACCCCTCCACTTT.

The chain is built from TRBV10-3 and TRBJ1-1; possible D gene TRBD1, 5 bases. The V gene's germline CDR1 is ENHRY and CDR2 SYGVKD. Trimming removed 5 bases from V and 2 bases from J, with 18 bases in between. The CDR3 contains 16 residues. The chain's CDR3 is CAISSPSPGTNTEAFF. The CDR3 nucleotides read TGTGCCATCAGTTCACCCTCTCCGGGGACTAACACTGAAGCTTTCTTT.

The DNA for the CDR3 is TGTGCCAGGGGTCCACCTTCGAACACTGAAGCTTTCTTT. Translated: CARGPPSNTEAFF. This chain uses TRBV7-2 with TRBJ1-1, with D uncertain. V dropped 9 bases and J dropped 1 base, with 12 bases sitting between them. CDR3 size: 13 residues. Germline V CDR1 and CDR2: SGHTA, FQGNSA.

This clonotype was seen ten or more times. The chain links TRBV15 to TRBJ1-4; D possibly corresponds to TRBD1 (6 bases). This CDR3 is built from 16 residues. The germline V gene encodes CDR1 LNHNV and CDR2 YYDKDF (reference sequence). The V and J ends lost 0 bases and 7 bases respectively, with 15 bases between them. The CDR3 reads CATSREGGGRSEKLFF. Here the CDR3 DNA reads TGTGCCACCAGCAGAGAAGGTGGGGGGCGGAGTGAAAAACTGTTTTTT. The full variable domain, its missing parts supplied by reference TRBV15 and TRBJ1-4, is DAMVIQNPRYQVTQFGKPVTLSCSQTLNHNVMYWYQQKSSQAPKLLFHYYDKDFNNEADTPDNFQSRRPNTSFCFLDIRSPGLGDTAMYLCATSREGGGRSEKLFFGSGTQLSVL.

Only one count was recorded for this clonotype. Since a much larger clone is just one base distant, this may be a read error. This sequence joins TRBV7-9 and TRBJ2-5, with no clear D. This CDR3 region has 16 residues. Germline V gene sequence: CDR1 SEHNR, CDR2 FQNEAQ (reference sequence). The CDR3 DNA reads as TGCGCCAGCAGCCAAGATGACGTAGCCCCCTCGAGAAGCCAGTACTTC. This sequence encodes CASSQDDVAPSRSQYF.

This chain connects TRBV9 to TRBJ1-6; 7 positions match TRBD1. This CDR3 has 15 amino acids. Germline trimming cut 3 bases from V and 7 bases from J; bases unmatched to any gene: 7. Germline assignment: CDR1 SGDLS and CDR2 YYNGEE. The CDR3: CASSAKGAGNSPLHF. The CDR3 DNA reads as TGTGCCAGCAGCGCTAAGGGGGCGGGGAATTCACCCCTCCACTTT.

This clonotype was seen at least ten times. DNA of the CDR3: TGTGCCAGCAGTTACCGGGACGCGGGTGGCTACACCTTC. Protein: CASSYRDAGGYTF. J is TRBJ1-2 and V is TRBV6-6; D perhaps matches TRBD1 (5 bases). Between the trimmed V and J ends, which lost 2 bases and 7 bases, there was a span of 11 bases. The germline CDR1 and CDR2 sequences are MNHNY and SVGAGI (reference sequence). The CDR3 covers 13 residues.

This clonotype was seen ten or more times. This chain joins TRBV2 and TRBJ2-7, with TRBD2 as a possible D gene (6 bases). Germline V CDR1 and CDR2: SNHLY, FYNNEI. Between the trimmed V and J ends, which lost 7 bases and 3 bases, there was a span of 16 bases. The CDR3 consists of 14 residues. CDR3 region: CASNFRGSGYEQYF. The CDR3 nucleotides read TGTGCCAGCAATTTCCGGGGGTCAGGCTACGAGCAGTACTTC.

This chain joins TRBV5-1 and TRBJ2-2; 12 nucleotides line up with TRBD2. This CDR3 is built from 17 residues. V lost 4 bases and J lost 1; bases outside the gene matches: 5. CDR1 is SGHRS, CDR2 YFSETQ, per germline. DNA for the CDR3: TGCGCCAGCAGCGAGACTAGCGGGAGAGGGAACACCGGGGAGCTGTTTTTT. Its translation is CASSETSGRGNTGELFF.

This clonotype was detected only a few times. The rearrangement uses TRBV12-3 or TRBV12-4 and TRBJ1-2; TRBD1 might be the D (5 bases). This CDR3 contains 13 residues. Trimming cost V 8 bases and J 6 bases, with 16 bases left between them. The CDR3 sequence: CASLGRVVDGYTF. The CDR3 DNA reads TGTGCCAGCCTCGGCAGGGTAGTCGATGGCTACACCTTC.

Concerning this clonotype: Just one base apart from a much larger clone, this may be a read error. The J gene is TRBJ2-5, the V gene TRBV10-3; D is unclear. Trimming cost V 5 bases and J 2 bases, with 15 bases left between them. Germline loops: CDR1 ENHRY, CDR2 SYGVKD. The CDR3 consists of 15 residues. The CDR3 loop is CAISYLVSRQETQYF. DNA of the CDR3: TGTGCCATCAGTTACTTGGTCAGTCGTCAAGAGACCCAGTACTTC.

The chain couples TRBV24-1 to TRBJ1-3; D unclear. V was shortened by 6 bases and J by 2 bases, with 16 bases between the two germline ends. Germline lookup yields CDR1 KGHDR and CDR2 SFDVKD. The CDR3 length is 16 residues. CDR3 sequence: CATSHSTSGAGNTIYF. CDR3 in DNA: TGTGCCACCAGTCACTCAACCTCGGGAGCTGGAAACACCATATATTTT.

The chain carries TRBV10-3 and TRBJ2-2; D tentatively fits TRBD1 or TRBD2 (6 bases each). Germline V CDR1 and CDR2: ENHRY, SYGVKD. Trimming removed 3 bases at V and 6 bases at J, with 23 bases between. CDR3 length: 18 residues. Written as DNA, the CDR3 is TGTGCCATCAGTGACCCCGGACAGTTTCGGGGGAGATCCGGGGAGCTGTTTTTT. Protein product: CAISDPGQFRGRSGELFF.